This T cell receptor (beta chain) was found in a study of shared clonotypes between healthy human individuals. Overall study context: The plates for each donor numbered three CD4 naive, three CD4 memory, two CD8 naive and one CD8 memory.

Investigators spread the genomic DNA of each subset evenly over several immunoSEQ plates. Replicate PCRs for sorted subsets used around 200 ng DNA; this equaled 30,000 to 35,000 T cell genomes. As originally analysed: Junction-only sequences produced by ImmunoSEQ had no quality scores, so filtering differed. Data came from immunoSEQ multiplex PCR; TCRdb stores just in-frame clones and leaves some out. D and trimming come from the DNA, and the V and J calls and clone size come from that table. The sample carries about 2.1 million clones, around 93% recorded once. The naive CD8 subset, CD45RO-negative cells positively selected for CCR7, excluded terminally differentiated effector memory CD45RA+ cells. Germline V gives CDR1 MGHRA, CDR2 YSYEKL. There are 14 residues in the CDR3. V lost 3 bases and J lost 3, with 9 bases in between.

V and J are TRBV4-1 and TRBJ2-1, with no clear D. Sequencing was performed on naive CD8+ T cells from PBMCs. This sequence originates from a man younger than 35 in good health. Some clones in this sample may be carry-over from other donors' samples. The CDR3: CASSHAQVYNEQFF. Written as DNA, the CDR3 is TGCGCCAGCAGCCATGCTCAAGTCTACAATGAGCAGTTCTTC.